Listed below are T cell receptor beta chains from one sample, sequenced in a study of post-analysis software for immune sequencing data. TCRdb passed the PCR reads through MiXCR, listing each CDR3 protein once. The sample has 700,000 to 900,000 distinct CDR3 sequences; more than 45% are singletons. Sequenced sample: blood. The receptor source for this set is a girl aged 5 to 17 with multiple sclerosis. CDR3s include the opening cysteine and the closing phenylalanine or tryptophan. D genes are given only for firm matches. Clone size appears in some rows only: once, few, many, or a class for an expanded clone.

>TRBV20-1|NA|TRBD2|TRBJ2-5
TGCAGTGCAAACCGGGGTAGCGGGAGATGGGAGACCCAGTACTTC
CSANRGSGRWETQYF
>TRBV12-3/TRBV12-4|NA|NA|TRBJ1-1
TGTGCCAGCAGTTTCATTGCAGGGTTGAACACTGAAGCTTTCTTT
CASSFIAGLNTEAFF
>TRBV29-1|NA|TRBD1|TRBJ2-1
TGCAGCGTTGAAGATTGGGCTACAGGGGGTAATGAGCAGTTCTTC
CSVEDWATGGNEQFF
>TRBV20-1|NA|NA|TRBJ2-3
TGCAGTGCTACCCAGGCAGATACGCAGTATTTT
CSATQADTQYF
>TRBV20-1|NA|NA|TRBJ2-7
TGCAGTGGGATCTTAGGGCGTGAACCCTACGAGCAGTACTTC
CSGILGREPYEQYF
>TRBV6-1|NA|NA|TRBJ2-2
TGTGCCAGCAGCCCTCAGTTTGGAGCGGAAAACACCGGGGAGCTGTTTTTT
CASSPQFGAENTGELFF
>TRBV4-3|many|NA|TRBJ2-3
TGCGCCAGCAGCCAAGATAGGCAGGGTGTACAGTATTTT
CASSQDRQGVQYF
>TRBV7-2|NA|TRBD2|TRBJ2-2
TGTGCCAGCAGCAACTTAGCGGGGGGTACGATGTTTTTT
CASSNLAGGTMFF
>TRBV24-1|NA|NA|TRBJ2-3
TGTGCCACCAGTGATTGCGACCCCGAGTATTTT
CATSDCDPEYF
>TRBV12-3/TRBV12-4|few|TRBD2|TRBJ2-7
TGTGCCAGCAGTTTAACCGGGAGGTATTCGGGGCAGTACTTC
CASSLTGRYSGQYF
>TRBV5-1|NA|TRBD2|TRBJ2-7
TGCGCCAGCAGCCAGGAGGGACTAGCGGGAGCCCCCTCCTACGAGCAGTACTTC
CASSQEGLAGAPSYEQYF
>TRBV10-3|NA|NA|TRBJ2-3
TGTGCCATCAGTGAGGAGGCAGGGAGCACAGATACGCAGTATTTT
CAISEEAGSTDTQYF
>TRBV27|few|NA|TRBJ2-3
TGTGCCAGCAGTCCCTTCTCCCGGAAAGATACGCAGTATTTT
CASSPFSRKDTQYF
>TRBV6-5|once|NA|TRBJ2-5
TGTGCCAGCAGCCAGAGCCGGGGCTTAGGGGAGACCCAGTACTTC
CASSQSRGLGETQYF
>TRBV20-1|few|TRBD1|TRBJ1-5
TGCAGTGCTAGAGGGGACAGGGGACAGCCCCAGCATTTT
CSARGDRGQPQHF
>TRBV20-1|few|NA|TRBJ2-1
TGCAGTGCCCCGGTGGGGGGAGTAGGGGGCAATGAGCAGTTCTTC
CSAPVGGVGGNEQFF
>TRBV20-1|few|TRBD1|TRBJ1-2
TGCAGTGCCCTGGACAGGGGGGTCTCTTATGGCTACACCTTC
CSALDRGVSYGYTF
>TRBV6-6|NA|NA|TRBJ1-1
TGTGCCCTGGGGGGGGGCGCGGGCACTGAAGCTTTCTTT
CALGGGAGTEAFF
>TRBV5-1|NA|NA|TRBJ2-7
TGCGCCAGCAGCTTAAGGCCGGACGACTACGAGCAGTACTTC
CASSLRPDDYEQYF
>TRBV7-2|NA|NA|TRBJ2-1
TGTGCCAGCAAACGGGAGAGCTCCTACAATGAGCAGTTCTTC
CASKRESSYNEQFF
>TRBV27|NA|NA|TRBJ1-2
TGTGCCAGCAGTTTATCTTCCGGGAACTATGGCTACACCTTC
CASSLSSGNYGYTF
>TRBV9|few|NA|TRBJ2-1
TGTGCCAGCAGCGTAACCCCTTTTACAGGTTCCCACAATGAGCAGTTCTTC
CASSVTPFTGSHNEQFF
>TRBV7-2|NA|NA|TRBJ2-1
TGTGCCAGCAGCCCCGGACGAGTGTACAATGAGCAGTTCTTC
CASSPGRVYNEQFF
>TRBV9|NA|NA|TRBJ2-5
TGTGCCAGCAGCGTACAGGGGAACCAAGAGACCCAGTACTTC
CASSVQGNQETQYF
>TRBV25-1|few|TRBD1|TRBJ2-7
TGTGCCAGCAGTGACCCGGGACAGTCCGAGCAGTACTTC
CASSDPGQSEQYF
>TRBV7-3|NA|NA|TRBJ2-3
TGTGCCAGCAGCTTAAACCCGGGAACAAGCACAGATACGCAGTATTTT
CASSLNPGTSTDTQYF
>TRBV7-6|NA|NA|TRBJ1-1
TGTGCCAGCAGCACGGGGGACGGCAACACTGAAGCTTTCTTT
CASSTGDGNTEAFF
>TRBV27|NA|NA|TRBJ1-1
TGTGCCAGCAGGCACGAAGCTTTCTTT
CASRHEAFF
>TRBV5-1|NA|NA|TRBJ2-7
TGCGCCAGCAGCCCTAGAGCCCCAGGGGACGAGCAGTACTTC
CASSPRAPGDEQYF
>TRBV7-9|few|TRBD2|TRBJ2-3
TGTGCCAGCAGCCTACTAGCGGGATCTAGCACAGATACGCAGTATTTT
CASSLLAGSSTDTQYF
>TRBV12-3/TRBV12-4|NA|NA|TRBJ1-1
TGTGCCAGCAGCCTACCAACGGGGCTGAACACTGAAGCTTTCTTT
CASSLPTGLNTEAFF
>TRBV20-1|few|NA|TRBJ2-5
TGCAGTGCTGACCGCTCCACGTACCAAGAGACCCAGTACTTC
CSADRSTYQETQYF
>TRBV28|NA|TRBD2|TRBJ2-3
TGTGCCAGCCGACTAGCGGGAGGAGGCACAGATACGCAGTATTTT
CASRLAGGGTDTQYF
>TRBV12-3/TRBV12-4|few|NA|TRBJ1-5
TGTGCCAGCAGTTTCGGGCAGATCAATCAGCTCCAGCATTTT
CASSFGQINQLQHF
>TRBV12-3/TRBV12-4|NA|TRBD1|TRBJ1-2
TGTGCCAGCAGAGGCGGGACAGGGCTATATGGCTACACCTTC
CASRGGTGLYGYTF
>TRBV10-3|NA|TRBD2|TRBJ2-1
TGTGCCACCGGGACTAGCGGGAGGTTCGATGAGCAGTTCTTC
CATGTSGRFDEQFF
>TRBV29-1|once|NA|TRBJ1-5
TGCAGCGTTGAGACAGGAGGGAGCAATCAGCCCCGGCATTTT
CSVETGGSNQPRHF
>TRBV12-3/TRBV12-4|NA|NA|TRBJ2-7
TGTGCCAGCACTCAAAGTAGAGGTGGGAGGTCGACCTACGAGCAGTACTTC
CASTQSRGGRSTYEQYF
>TRBV6-5|NA|NA|TRBJ2-1
TGTGCCAGCACCCCGGGACAATTTCTTGAGCAGTTCTTC
CASTPGQFLEQFF
>TRBV5-5|once|TRBD2|TRBJ2-3
TGTGCCAGCAGCTTGGATCCTAGCGGGAGGACAGATACGCAGTATTTT
CASSLDPSGRTDTQYF
>TRBV28|NA|NA|TRBJ1-2
TGTGCCAGCAGTCCCCCCAGTGGGGGATCGTATGGCTACACCTTC
CASSPPSGGSYGYTF
>TRBV5-1|NA|TRBD1|TRBJ1-1
TGCGCCAGCAGCTCCGGGACAGGGCTGAACACTGAAGCTTTCTTT
CASSSGTGLNTEAFF
>TRBV6-1|NA|NA|TRBJ2-3
TGTGCCAGCAGTAAAGACAGAGCGGATACGCAGTATTTT
CASSKDRADTQYF
>TRBV5-1|NA|NA|TRBJ2-7
TGCGCCAGCAGCTTGGTGTCCGGCTCACACAATGAGCAGTACTTC
CASSLVSGSHNEQYF
>TRBV29-1|NA|NA|TRBJ2-3
TGCAGCGTTGAAAGGACAGTGGGCACAGATACGCAGTATTTT
CSVERTVGTDTQYF
>TRBV7-2|NA|NA|TRBJ2-7
TGTGCCAGCAGCTTAGAGACAGGAGAATCCTACGAGCAGTACTTC
CASSLETGESYEQYF
>TRBV7-9|NA|TRBD1|TRBJ1-1
TGTGCCAGCAGCCCGCCCAACAGGGGTCTCAACACTGAAGCTTTCTTT
CASSPPNRGLNTEAFF
>TRBV12-3/TRBV12-4|NA|NA|TRBJ2-3
TGTGCCAGCAGTTTAGTAACCTCAGATGCGCAGTATTTT
CASSLVTSDAQYF
>TRBV5-4|NA|TRBD2|TRBJ2-1
TGTGCCAGCAGCTCCCCCCCTAGCGGGAGGCCCAATGAGCAGTTCTTC
CASSSPPSGRPNEQFF
>TRBV7-9|NA|TRBD1|TRBJ2-7
TGTGCCAGCAGCTTAATGGGACAGGGCAACCACGAGCAGTACTTC
CASSLMGQGNHEQYF
>TRBV20-1|few|NA|TRBJ2-7
TGCAGTGCTAGAGATCTGGCCAGGACCTACGAGCAGTACTTC
CSARDLARTYEQYF